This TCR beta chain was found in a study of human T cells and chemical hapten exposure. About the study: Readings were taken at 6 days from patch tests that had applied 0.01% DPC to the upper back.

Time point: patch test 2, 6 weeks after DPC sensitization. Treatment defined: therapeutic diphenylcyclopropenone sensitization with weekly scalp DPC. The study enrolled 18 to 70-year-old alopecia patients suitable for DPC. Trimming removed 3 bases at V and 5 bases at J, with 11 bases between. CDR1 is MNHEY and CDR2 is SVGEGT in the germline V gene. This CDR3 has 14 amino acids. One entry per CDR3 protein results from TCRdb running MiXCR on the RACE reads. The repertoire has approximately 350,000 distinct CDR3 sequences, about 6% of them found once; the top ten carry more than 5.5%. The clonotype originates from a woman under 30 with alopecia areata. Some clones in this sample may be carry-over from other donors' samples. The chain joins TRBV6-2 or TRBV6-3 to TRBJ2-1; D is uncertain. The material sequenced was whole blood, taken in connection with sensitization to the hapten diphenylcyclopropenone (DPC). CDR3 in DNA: TGTGCCAGCAGTTATTCCCTAGAAAACAATGAGCAGTTCTTC. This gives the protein CASSYSLENNEQFF.